One and the same sample provided the 20 T cell receptor beta chains below, sequenced in a study of identical twins. TCRdb reprocessed the 5' RACE reads via MiXCR and lists one record per CDR3 protein. The repertoire consists of approximately 550,000 distinct CDR3 sequences, with 20% to 25% occurring once and the leading ten covering 0.45% to 0.5%. The same specimen was also included in a second study, on yellow fever vaccine responses in identical twins.

The sample consisted of CD4+ T cells sorted from blood. The receptors derive from a woman aged 18 to 35 in good health.

This clonotype turned up a few times. The rearrangement joins TRBV12-3 or TRBV12-4 to TRBJ1-5, with a possible D match to TRBD1 (6 bases). With 1 base removed from V and 1 base from J, the gap between germline ends came to 8 bases. This CDR3 region has 15 residues. CDR3 in amino acids: CASSLEDRSNQPQHF. The CDR3 region has the DNA TGTGCCAGCAGTTTAGAGGACAGAAGCAATCAGCCCCAGCATTTT.

This clonotype was recorded many times. The J gene is TRBJ1-2, the V gene TRBV6-5, with 7 bases matching TRBD1. J was trimmed by 4 bases and V by 2 bases; bases with no gene match: 13. CDR1 is MNHEY and CDR2 is SVGAGI in the germline V gene. This CDR3 has 17 residues. The CDR3 spells CASSYTTGVPNIYGYTF. The CDR3 DNA reads TGTGCCAGCAGTTACACAACAGGGGTCCCTAATATCTATGGCTACACCTTC.

The genes are TRBV12-3 or TRBV12-4 and TRBJ2-4; maybe TRBD2 (5 bases). Trimming left V 4 bases short and J 0 bases short, with 7 bases between. The CDR3 is 14 amino acids. The CDR3 DNA sequence: TGTGCCAGCAGTTCCCGGGGAGCCAAAAACATTCAGTACTTC. Translating gives CASSSRGAKNIQYF.

V and J are TRBV19 and TRBJ2-3; perhaps TRBD1 as D (6 bases). V was clipped by 4 bases and J by 3 bases, with 17 bases between them. The CDR3 has 16 residues. CDR1 is LNHDA, CDR2 SQIVND, per germline (reference sequence). The CDR3 DNA follows: TGTGCCAGTAGTACTTACAGGGATCGGGGTACAGATACGCAGTATTTT. This gives the protein CASSTYRDRGTDTQYF.

This CDR3 is CSGNFPRGAWTYNEQFF. The CDR3, as DNA: TGCAGTGGAAATTTCCCGCGGGGGGCATGGACCTACAATGAGCAGTTCTTC. The V call is TRBV20-1, the J call TRBJ2-1; 8 bases line up with TRBD2. CDR1 and CDR2 (germline): DFQATT, SNEGSKA (reference sequence). Germline trimming cut 7 bases from V and 2 bases from J; bases unmatched to any gene: 16. The CDR3 has 17 residues.

J is TRBJ2-3 and V is TRBV5-1; D might be TRBD2 (6 bases). The V gene lost 5 bases and the J gene lost 1 base, with 14 bases spanning the gap. Germline CDR1 is SGHRS and CDR2 is YFSETQ. The CDR3 is 15 residues long. CDR3 sequence reads: CASSFGAGRTDTQYF. The CDR3 bases are TGCGCCAGCAGTTTTGGAGCGGGTCGCACAGATACGCAGTATTTT.

The rearrangement joins TRBV18 to TRBJ2-1; 8 bases fit TRBD2. The CDR3 sequence is 15 residues long. J was trimmed by 10 bases and V by 2 bases; bases with no gene match: 10. The germline CDR1 and CDR2 sequences are KGHSH and LQKENI. CDR3 region: CASSPGLAAGGEQFF. CDR3 bases: TGTGCCAGCTCACCAGGATTAGCGGCGGGGGGAGAGCAGTTCTTC. The full variable domain, rest sourced from reference TRBV18 and TRBJ2-1, is NAGVMQNPRHLVRRRGQEARLRCSPMKGHSHVYWYRQLPEEGLKFMVYLQKENIIDESGMPKERFSAEFPKEGPSILRIQQVVRGDSAAYFCASSPGLAAGGEQFFGPGTRLTVL.

This clonotype was seen ten or more times. The V and J genes are TRBV5-1 and TRBJ2-5, with D unclear. Germline CDR1 and CDR2: SGHRS and YFSETQ. The V end lost 1 base, the J end lost 1 base, and 2 bases lay between the germline ends. This CDR3 contains 12 residues. Here the CDR3 DNA reads TGCGCCAGCAGCTTGCCCCAAGAGACCCAGTACTTC. It codes for CASSLPQETQYF.

The chain joins TRBV20-1 to TRBJ2-3; D perhaps matches TRBD1 (5 bases). The V end lost 3 bases, the J end lost 4 bases, and 14 bases lay between the germline ends. Germline CDR1 DFQATT, CDR2 SNEGSKA (reference sequence). This CDR3 has 14 amino acids. CDR3 in DNA: TGCAGTGCTAGTTCAGGGTGGGTTGCAGATACGCAGTATTTT. Residues: CSASSGWVADTQYF.

This clonotype was seen more than once but under ten times. This chain connects TRBV29-1 to TRBJ2-1; D unresolved. The germline V gene has CDR1 SQVTM and CDR2 ANQGSEA. V lost 4 bases and J 9 bases, leaving 7 bases between the germline ends. There are 10 residues in the CDR3. CDR3 in amino acids: CSVGVSEQFF. In nucleotides, the CDR3 is TGCAGCGTTGGTGTATCTGAGCAGTTCTTC.

This clonotype was seen a few times. The rearrangement joins TRBV5-1 to TRBJ2-4, with 7 positions matching TRBD2. V shed 0 bases, J shed 8 bases, and the junction held 5 bases outside the gene matches. The CDR3 runs to 14 residues. Per the germline V gene, CDR1 is SGHRS and CDR2 is YFSETQ. The CDR3 DNA reads TGCGCCAGCAGCTTGGCGGGAGGTTGGGACATTCAGTACTTC. Translating it yields CASSLAGGWDIQYF.

The CDR3 DNA sequence: TGTGCCGTACGAGAGCGGGAGGGCACCGGGGAGCTGTTTTTT. As protein: CAVREREGTGELFF. The chain has TRBV11-2 and TRBJ2-2; 10 bases match TRBD2. J lost 4 bases, V lost 11 bases, and 7 bases had no gene match. Germline loops: CDR1 SGHAT, CDR2 FQNNGV. The CDR3 length is 14 residues.

This clonotype was seen many times. The V call is TRBV3-1, the J call TRBJ2-5; TRBD2 agrees at 11 bases. V was pared by 1 base and J by 0 bases, with 7 bases of the junction left unmatched. The CDR3 totals 18 residues. Looked up from germline, CDR1 is LGHDT and CDR2 is YNNKEL (reference sequence). This chain's CDR3 is CASSQGTSGLSHQETQYF. In DNA, the CDR3 is TGTGCCAGCAGCCAAGGGACTAGCGGGCTCTCCCACCAAGAGACCCAGTACTTC.

The chain is built from TRBV15 and TRBJ2-6; possible D gene TRBD1, 6 bases. Germline loops: CDR1 LNHNV, CDR2 YYDKDF (reference sequence). Trimming pared 3 bases from V and 4 bases from J, leaving 22 bases between. The CDR3 extends over 19 amino acids. The CDR3 sequence: CATSSPVRDTLAGANVLTF. CDR3 sequence (DNA): TGTGCCACCAGCAGCCCAGTTAGGGACACTCTCGCAGGGGCCAACGTCCTGACTTTC.

This clonotype was counted between two and nine times. V is TRBV12-3 or TRBV12-4 and J is TRBJ2-1; D unclear. Between the trimmed V and J ends, which lost 1 base and 8 bases, there was a span of 15 bases. There are 15 residues in the CDR3. This CDR3 is CASSLDRPTGDEQFF. The CDR3, as DNA: TGTGCCAGCAGTTTAGACAGACCAACTGGAGATGAGCAGTTCTTC.

The chain links TRBV24-1 to TRBJ1-1; D is possibly TRBD1 (6 bases). Germline V gene data show CDR1 as KGHDR and CDR2 as SFDVKD. This CDR3 has 14 amino acids. V was cut by 4 bases and J by 1 base, with 9 bases left in between. The CDR3 DNA reads as TGTGCCACCAGTGACAGGGGACGGAACACTGAAGCTTTCTTT. Its protein is CATSDRGRNTEAFF.

This clonotype was detected a few times. The chain is built from TRBV28 and TRBJ2-6; no reliable D call. Germline CDR1 reads MDHEN; CDR2 reads SYDVKM. Trimming took 3 bases from V and 1 from J, leaving 4 bases between them. CDR3 length: 14 residues. Here the CDR3 reads CASSFYSGANVLTF. For the CDR3, the DNA is TGTGCCAGCAGTTTTTATTCTGGGGCCAACGTCCTGACTTTC.

This sequence joins TRBV6-2 or TRBV6-3 and TRBJ1-5; TRBD1 agrees at 8 bases. The CDR3 totals 14 residues. V lost 5 bases to trimming and J lost 7 bases; unmatched junction nucleotides: 7. Germline V gives CDR1 MNHEY, CDR2 SVGEGT. CDR3 protein: CASSLTGVGQPQHF. The CDR3 DNA sequence: TGTGCCAGCAGTCTGACAGGGGTCGGCCAGCCCCAGCATTTT.

This clonotype has more than one count but fewer than ten. V is TRBV20-1 and J is TRBJ2-7; maybe TRBD1 (6 bases). The CDR3 has 13 residues. Germline V lookup: CDR1 DFQATT, CDR2 SNEGSKA (reference sequence). V lost 4 bases to trimming and J lost 0 bases, with 10 bases between them. This CDR3 is CSAIRQDSYEQYV. The DNA of the CDR3 is TGCAGTGCTATTAGACAGGACTCCTACGAGCAGTACGTC.

This clonotype has only a few counts. V usage is TRBV9 and J usage is TRBJ1-2, with a tentative D call TRBD1 (6 bases). In germline, CDR1 is SGDLS, CDR2 YYNGEE. Trimming took off 0 bases at V and 5 bases at J, with 14 bases between the two ends. The CDR3 runs 15 residues. CDR3 bases: TGTGCCAGCAGCGTAGCTGCCCCAGGGGTGTATGGCTACACCTTC. Translation: CASSVAAPGVYGYTF.